Reported below is one TCR beta chain. Its antigen is undetermined. The CDR3 runs to 16 residues. Germline-derived CDR1 and CDR2 are PRHDT and FYEKMQ (reference sequence). The ends lost 4 bases at V and 2 bases at J; junction bases unmatched: 5. Some clones are missing from TCRdb's copy, which holds only in-frame ones; the method was immunoSEQ multiplex PCR. The data show about 39,000 clones, approximately 94% seen once. The source of the sample is a study of circulating and synovial CD4+ cells in juvenile arthritis. Study-level findings and limits: Circulating pathogenic-like lymphocytes shared a substantially higher fraction of CDR3 sequences with synovium than bulk blood. These repertoires were less diverse than bulk blood CD4 repertoires.

The sample comprised CD4+ T cells from blood. The chain links TRBV13 to TRBJ2-5; 12 bases align to TRBD2. The TCR originated in a human donor with juvenile idiopathic arthritis. CDR3 sequence (DNA): TGTGCCAGCAGCTCCCCGACTAGCGGGGGTCAAGAGACCCAGTACTTC. The encoded protein is CASSSPTSGGQETQYF.